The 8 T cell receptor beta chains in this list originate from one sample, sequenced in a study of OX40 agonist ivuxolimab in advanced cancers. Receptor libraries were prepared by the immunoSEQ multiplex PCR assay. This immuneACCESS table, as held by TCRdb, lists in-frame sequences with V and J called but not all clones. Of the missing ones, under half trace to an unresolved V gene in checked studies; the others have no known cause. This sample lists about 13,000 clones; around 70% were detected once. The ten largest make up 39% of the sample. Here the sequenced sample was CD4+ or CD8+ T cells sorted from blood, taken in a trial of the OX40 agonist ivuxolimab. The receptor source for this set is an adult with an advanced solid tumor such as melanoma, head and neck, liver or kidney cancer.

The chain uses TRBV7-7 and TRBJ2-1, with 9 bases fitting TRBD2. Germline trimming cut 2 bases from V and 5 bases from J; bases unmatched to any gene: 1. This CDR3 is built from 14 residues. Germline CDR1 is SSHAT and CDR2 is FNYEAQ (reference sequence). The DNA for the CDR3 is TGTGCCAGCAGCTTATTAGCGGGGGACAATGAGCAGTTCTTC. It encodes CASSLLAGDNEQFF.

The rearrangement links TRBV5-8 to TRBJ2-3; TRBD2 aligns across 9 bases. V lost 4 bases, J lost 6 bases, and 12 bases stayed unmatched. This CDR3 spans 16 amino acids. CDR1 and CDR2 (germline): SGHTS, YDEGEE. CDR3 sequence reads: CASSQDRGSGSDTQYF. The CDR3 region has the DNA TGTGCCAGCAGCCAAGATCGTGGTAGCGGGAGTGATACGCAGTATTTT.

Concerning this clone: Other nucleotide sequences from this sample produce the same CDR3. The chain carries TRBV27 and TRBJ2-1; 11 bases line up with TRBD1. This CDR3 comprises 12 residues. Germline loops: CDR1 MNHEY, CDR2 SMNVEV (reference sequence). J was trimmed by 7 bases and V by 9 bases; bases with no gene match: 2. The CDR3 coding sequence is TGTGCCAGTTGGGACAGGGGGAATGAGCAGTTCTTC. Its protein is CASWDRGNEQFF.

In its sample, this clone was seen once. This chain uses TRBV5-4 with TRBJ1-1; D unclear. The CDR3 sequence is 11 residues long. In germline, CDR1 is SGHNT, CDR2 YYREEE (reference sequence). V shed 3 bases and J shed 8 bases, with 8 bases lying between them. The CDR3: CASSWGLEAFF. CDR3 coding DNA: TGTGCCAGCAGCTGGGGATTAGAAGCTTTCTTT.

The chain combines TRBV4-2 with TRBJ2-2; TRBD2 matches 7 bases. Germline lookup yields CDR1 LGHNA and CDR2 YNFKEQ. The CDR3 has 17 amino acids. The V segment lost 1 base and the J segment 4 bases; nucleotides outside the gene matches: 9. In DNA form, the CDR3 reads TGTGCCAGCAGCCAAGGGTGGGCGGGAGTGGGCACCGGGGAGCTGTTTTTT. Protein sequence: CASSQGWAGVGTGELFF.

The CDR3 reads CASSLSKDRGYEQYF. The DNA of the CDR3 is TGTGCCAGCAGTTTATCGAAGGACAGGGGGTACGAGCAGTACTTC. The chain recombines TRBV27 with TRBJ2-7, with 10 bases identical to TRBD1. The V segment lost 0 bases and the J segment 4 bases; nucleotides outside the gene matches: 3. The CDR3 runs 15 residues. Looked up from germline, CDR1 is MNHEY and CDR2 is SMNVEV (reference sequence).

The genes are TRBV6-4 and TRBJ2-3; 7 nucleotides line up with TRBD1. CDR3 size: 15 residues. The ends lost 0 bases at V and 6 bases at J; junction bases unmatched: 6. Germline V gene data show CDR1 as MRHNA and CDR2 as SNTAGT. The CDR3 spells CASSDSEGGADTQYF. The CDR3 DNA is TGTGCCAGCAGTGACTCTGAAGGGGGCGCCGATACGCAGTATTTT.

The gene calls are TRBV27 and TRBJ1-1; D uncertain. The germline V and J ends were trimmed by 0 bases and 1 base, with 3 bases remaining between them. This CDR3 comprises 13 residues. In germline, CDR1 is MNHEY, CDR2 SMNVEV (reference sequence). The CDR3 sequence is CASSLSENTEAFF. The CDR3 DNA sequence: TGTGCCAGCAGTTTATCCGAGAACACTGAAGCTTTCTTT.